This T cell receptor (beta chain) was sequenced during a study of technical replicates of blood from a handful of donors. Repertoires were generated with immunoSEQ multiplex PCR, while TCRdb's copy carries only in-frame clones and drops some. The table lists tens of thousands of clones, around 90% of them singletons. Germline CDR1 is MGHRA and CDR2 is YSYEKL. The CDR3 spans 17 residues. Deletions cut 1 base from V and 6 bases from J, with 16 bases between. The receptor comes from a human donor in good health. V and J are TRBV4-1 and TRBJ1-6, with D maybe TRBD1 (5 bases). The sequenced sample was T cells isolated from PBMCs. CDR3 in DNA: TGCGCCAGCAGCCAAGTTCACGGGGGATCCAGTAATTCACCCCTCCACTTT. Residues: CASSQVHGGSSNSPLHF.